The T cell receptor beta chain described here comes from a study of PD-1 blockade in classical Hodgkin lymphoma. Study-wide context: Nivolumab dosing for patients was 3 mg/kg, administered intravenously every 2 weeks. Study-level findings and limits: In newly diagnosed patients, baseline TCR diversity was reportedly below that of healthy donors. Baseline diversity was lower in partial responders and progressors than complete responders.

The trim removed 7 bases at V and 5 bases at J, leaving 7 bases unmatched. Germline CDR1 SGHDN, CDR2 FVKESK. There are 13 residues in the CDR3. With respect to this clone: Its specificity is not known.

The time point is: cycle 4 day 1 (C4D1), after five to seven weeks of nivolumab. Each of the patients experienced relapse following autologous stem cell transplantation, and their brentuximab vedotin exposure differed. Each best response was a complete response, a partial response or progressive disease. Method: immunoSEQ multiplex PCR; TCRdb's copy keeps in-frame clones and lacks some. This sample yields some 95,000 clones, of which around nine tenths are seen a single time; around 3% belongs to the top ten. This chain links TRBV14 with TRBJ1-1; 7 bases map to TRBD1. The sequenced sample was peripheral blood mononuclear cells (PBMCs), obtained before the fourth cycle of nivolumab. The receptor was derived from a human donor with classical Hodgkin lymphoma. The CDR3 region has the DNA TGTGCCAGCAAACGACAGGGTGGTACTGAAGCTTTCTTT. Protein: CASKRQGGTEAFF.